This passage covers 16 T cell receptor beta chains from one sample sequenced in a study of cytomegalovirus exposure and HLA in healthy donors (dated by TCRdb to about 2017). Library preparation was by the immunoSEQ multiplex PCR assay. For the multiplex PCR, a mixture combining 60 forward primers for TCR Vbeta segments and 13 reverse primers for TCR Jbeta segments was used. Sourced from immuneACCESS, this table was stored by TCRdb with only in-frame sequences that have V and J called. A share of the clones is absent; for the studies checked, an unresolved V gene accounts for under half, and the remainder has no known explanation. Present in this sample are 35,000 or so clones, roughly 80% of which were seen just once. The ten biggest clones cover approximately 8.5% of the sample. Sample: PBMCs. These receptors were taken from a woman aged 40 to 50 in good health and CMV-seronegative.

The sample holds a few counts of this clone. The chain joins TRBV9 to TRBJ1-5, with TRBD1 as a possible D gene (6 bases). V shed 4 bases and J shed 2 bases, with 13 bases lying between them. This CDR3 region has 15 residues. Germline lookup yields CDR1 SGDLS and CDR2 YYNGEE. This CDR3 is CASSPEGGRNQPQHF. The CDR3 DNA sequence: TGTGCCAGCAGCCCAGAAGGGGGTCGCAATCAGCCCCAGCATTTT.

The chain has TRBV5-1 and TRBJ1-1; 7 bases align to TRBD1. The CDR3 is 14 amino acids. V trimming: 5 bases; J trimming: 4 bases; junction bases outside the gene matches: 8. Germline V gene data show CDR1 as SGHRS and CDR2 as YFSETQ. CDR3 sequence: CASSRDSLGTEAFF. In DNA form, the CDR3 reads TGCGCCAGCAGTAGGGACAGCTTGGGCACTGAAGCTTTCTTT.

The CDR3 region is CASSVVPYNEQFF. The CDR3 DNA is TGTGCCAGCAGCGTAGTCCCGTACAATGAGCAGTTCTTC. The chain links TRBV9 to TRBJ2-1, with D unclear. The CDR3 is 13 amino acids. The V gene lost 0 bases and the J gene lost 4 bases, with 5 bases spanning the gap. CDR1 is SGDLS, CDR2 YYNGEE, per germline. Drawing the rest from reference TRBV9 and TRBJ2-1, the complete variable domain is DSGVTQTPKHLITATGQRVTLRCSPRSGDLSVYWYQQSLDQGLQFLIQYYNGEERAKGNILERFSAQQFPDLHSELNLSSLELGDSALYFCASSVVPYNEQFFGPGTRLTVL.

The genes are TRBV15 and TRBJ1-1; D might be TRBD1 (6 bases). Trimming cost V 5 bases and J 7 bases, with 17 bases left between them. Germline CDR1 LNHNV, CDR2 YYDKDF (reference sequence). This CDR3 comprises 14 residues. DNA for the CDR3: TGTGCCACCAGCCCCCGGTTGGGGGCTAATGAAGCTTTCTTT. Translation gives CATSPRLGANEAFF. The full variable domain, completed using reference TRBV15 and TRBJ1-1, is DAMVIQNPRYQVTQFGKPVTLSCSQTLNHNVMYWYQQKSSQAPKLLFHYYDKDFNNEADTPDNFQSRRPNTSFCFLDIRSPGLGDTAMYLCATSPRLGANEAFFGQGTRLTVV.

In this sample, this clone turned up a few times. The chain employs TRBV2 and TRBJ2-7, with 9 bases matching TRBD1. J lost 6 bases, V lost 1 base, and 1 base had no gene match. The CDR3 has 13 residues. The germline gives CDR1 SNHLY, CDR2 FYNNEI. CDR3 amino acids: CASSEGTGVEQYV. The CDR3 DNA is TGTGCCAGCAGTGAAGGGACAGGGGTCGAGCAGTACGTC.

The V call is TRBV5-6, the J call TRBJ2-1; TRBD2 agrees at 9 bases. From germline, CDR1 is SGHDT and CDR2 YYEEEE. The CDR3 consists of 16 residues. V gave up 4 bases and J gave up 7 bases; unmatched junction bases: 12. CDR3 coding DNA: TGTGCCAGCAGCCCTGAGGGCGGGGGGGCCGGTAATGAGCAGTTCTTC. It translates to CASSPEGGGAGNEQFF.

The chain couples TRBV7-6 to TRBJ2-5; TRBD1 is a possible D gene (6 bases). The germline V gene has CDR1 SGHVS and CDR2 FNYEAQ. Between the trimmed V and J ends, which lost 2 bases and 5 bases, there was a span of 15 bases. CDR3 length equals 15 residues. The CDR3 DNA reads as TGTGCCAGCAGCTTATCCAGGGGTATCCGGGAGACCCAGTACTTC. It specifies CASSLSRGIRETQYF.

This clone has only one observation. The chain is built from TRBV27 and TRBJ2-1; the match to TRBD2 covers 11 bases. The ends lost 2 bases at V and 3 bases at J; junction bases unmatched: 3. Germline V gene lookup returns CDR1 MNHEY and CDR2 SMNVEV (reference sequence). There are 16 residues in the CDR3. The DNA for the CDR3 is TGTGCCAGCAGTTTACCGGGGACTAGCGGCTACAATGAGCAGTTCTTC. The encoded protein is CASSLPGTSGYNEQFF.

The chain couples TRBV2 to TRBJ2-7; 7 positions agree with TRBD2. The V gene end was trimmed by 3 bases and the J gene end by 5 bases; junction bases not matched to a gene: 1. The CDR3 has 12 amino acids. The germline CDR1 and CDR2 sequences are SNHLY and FYNNEI. The CDR3 DNA is TGTGCCAGCAGTGAGGGGGGGGACGAGCAGTACGTC. Its translation: CASSEGGDEQYV.

The rearrangement joins TRBV7-3 to TRBJ2-3; TRBD2 might be the D (6 bases). CDR1 and CDR2 from the germline V gene are SGHTA and FQGTGA. CDR3 length: 15 residues. Trimming took 5 bases from V and 2 from J, leaving 14 bases between them. The CDR3 loop reads CASSAQGGHTDTQYF. The CDR3 bases are TGTGCCAGCAGCGCCCAGGGAGGTCACACAGATACGCAGTATTTT.

The chain is built from TRBV4-1 and TRBJ2-7; 7 bases agree with TRBD1. The J segment lost 4 bases and the V segment lost 4 bases, leaving 10 bases of the junction unmatched. Germline V gene lookup returns CDR1 MGHRA and CDR2 YSYEKL. The CDR3 is 15 amino acids. CDR3 sequence: CASSLMLGQKYEQYF. The CDR3 coding sequence is TGCGCCAGCAGCCTTATGTTGGGACAGAAATACGAGCAGTACTTC.

The rearrangement joins TRBV5-8 to TRBJ2-7; maybe TRBD1 (6 bases). CDR1 SGHTS and CDR2 YDEGEE come from the germline V gene. V lost 0 bases, J lost 2 bases, and 9 bases lay in between. The CDR3 totals 14 residues. Here the CDR3 DNA reads TGTGCCAGCAGCTTGGTAGGGGGTACCTACGAGCAGTACGTC. It translates to CASSLVGGTYEQYV.

The V call is TRBV6-1, the J call TRBJ1-1; D not certain. The CDR3 sequence is 13 residues long. Trimming shortened V by 6 bases and J by 1 base, and 9 bases separated the two germline ends. The V gene's germline CDR1 is MNHNS and CDR2 SASEGT. The CDR3 DNA follows: TGTGCCAGCAGGGAGGTCAGGAACACTGAAGCTTTCTTT. It yields the protein CASREVRNTEAFF.

J is TRBJ1-2 and V is TRBV6-6; TRBD1 agrees at 7 bases. V lost 2 bases to trimming and J lost 3 bases; unmatched junction nucleotides: 9. Per germline, CDR1 MNHNY and CDR2 SVGAGI (reference sequence). This CDR3 comprises 16 residues. The CDR3 spells CASSYPGLTGDYGYTF. CDR3 sequence (DNA): TGTGCCAGCAGTTACCCCGGGCTCACAGGGGACTATGGCTACACCTTC.

The V call is TRBV7-9, the J call TRBJ2-1, with 7 bases aligning to TRBD2. Germline V gene lookup returns CDR1 SEHNR and CDR2 FQNEAQ (reference sequence). V lost 4 bases and J lost 7; bases outside the gene matches: 10. The CDR3 is 15 amino acids. CDR3 loop: CASSSKYDGGNEQFF. Written as DNA, the CDR3 is TGTGCCAGCAGCTCGAAATACGACGGGGGGAATGAGCAGTTCTTC.

This clone showed up just once. Here the CDR3 reads CASSRDRGYGYTF. DNA for the CDR3: TGTGCCAGCAGCCGCGACAGGGGGTATGGCTACACCTTC. The chain couples TRBV6-5 to TRBJ1-2; 9 bases align to TRBD1. In germline, CDR1 is MNHEY, CDR2 SVGAGI. V lost 6 bases to trimming and J lost 5 bases; unmatched junction nucleotides: 4. The CDR3 is 13 amino acids.